A single sample is the source of the 17 T cell receptor beta chains below, sequenced in a study of blood T cell repertoires in COVID-19. The method was immunoSEQ multiplex PCR; TCRdb's version includes in-frame clones alone and lacks a portion of them. The top ten clones hold around 6% of a sample with 180,000 or so clones, about 83% of them seen once. The sequenced sample was PBMCs or T cells enriched from blood (not recorded which). The origin of the receptors is a middle-aged man with acute COVID-19.

Here the CDR3 DNA reads TGTGCCAGCGCCCGGGGTGAGACCCAGTACTTC. Translation gives CASARGETQYF. The gene calls are TRBV7-9 and TRBJ2-5; D possibly corresponds to TRBD2 (5 bases). The V gene lost 8 bases and the J gene lost 5 bases, with 9 bases spanning the gap. The CDR3 contains 11 residues. CDR1 is SEHNR, CDR2 FQNEAQ, per germline (reference sequence).

The CDR3 here is CASSARSLRLAGTTDTQYF. CDR3 DNA: TGTGCCAGCAGCGCCCGTTCCCTTCGACTAGCGGGGACCACAGATACGCAGTATTTT. The chain is built from TRBV7-3 and TRBJ2-3, with 11 bases aligning to TRBD2. V was clipped by 5 bases and J by 2 bases; unmatched bases: 15. The germline gives CDR1 SGHTA, CDR2 FQGTGA. The CDR3 contains 19 residues.

The chain recombines TRBV21-1 with TRBJ2-7; TRBD2 was called by the table and not checked on the DNA. TRBV21-1 corresponds to a pseudogene. The CDR3 spans 18 residues. The CDR3 bases are TGTGCCAGCAGCAAAGAGTTCAATAGGGACTTCCTCCCCTACGAGCAGTACTTC. It is translated as CASSKEFNRDFLPYEQYF.

This rearrangement joins TRBV19 to TRBJ1-2; 11 positions match TRBD1. J was trimmed by 4 bases and V by 9 bases; bases with no gene match: 10. This CDR3 comprises 15 residues. Germline V gene lookup returns CDR1 LNHDA and CDR2 SQIVND (reference sequence). The DNA of the CDR3 is TGTGCCAGCCGGGACAGGGGGATGTTAGGCTATGGCTACACCTTC. This encodes CASRDRGMLGYGYTF.

The chain recombines TRBV9 with TRBJ2-7; TRBD2 matches at 8 bases. The V and J ends lost 7 bases and 3 bases, in that order; junction bases with no gene match: 3. The CDR3 length is 12 residues. Germline lookup yields CDR1 SGDLS and CDR2 YYNGEE. CDR3 residues: CASSGRGYEQYF. The CDR3 DNA reads TGTGCCAGCTCCGGGAGGGGCTACGAGCAGTACTTC. The full variable domain, rest sourced from reference TRBV9 and TRBJ2-7, is DSGVTQTPKHLITATGQRVTLRCSPRSGDLSVYWYQQSLDQGLQFLIQYYNGEERAKGNILERFSAQQFPDLHSELNLSSLELGDSALYFCASSGRGYEQYFGPGTRLTVT.

The count of this clone is one. The chain uses TRBV6-2 or TRBV6-3 and TRBJ2-2; D gene unclear. Germline CDR1 and CDR2: MNHEY and SVGEGT. Trimming shortened V by 2 bases and J by 4 bases, and 8 bases separated the two germline ends. The CDR3 runs to 14 residues. CDR3 in DNA: TGTGCCAGCAGTTACCGGTCGGGCACCGGGGAGCTGTTTTTT. It codes for CASSYRSGTGELFF.

The chain joins TRBV19 to TRBJ1-2; TRBD1 aligns across 7 bases. The CDR3 loop spans 16 amino acids. V dropped 3 bases and J dropped 8; count of bases not matched to a gene: 15. In germline, CDR1 is LNHDA, CDR2 SQIVND (reference sequence). DNA for the CDR3: TGTGCCAGTAGTATCCCAACCCCAAGGGGGCTGGGAGGCTACACCTTC. This gives the protein CASSIPTPRGLGGYTF. Based on the CDR3 plus reference TRBV19 and TRBJ1-2, the full variable domain is DGGITQSPKYLFRKEGQNVTLSCEQNLNHDAMYWYRQDPGQGLRLIYYSQIVNDFQKGDIAEGYSVSREKKESFPLTVTSAQKNPTAFYLCASSIPTPRGLGGYTFGSGTRLTVV.

This chain joins TRBV6-6 and TRBJ1-6; 9 nucleotides match TRBD1. Per germline, CDR1 MNHNY and CDR2 SVGAGI (reference sequence). The CDR3 is 13 amino acids. V shed 8 bases, J shed 6 bases, and the junction held 2 bases outside the gene matches. The CDR3 sequence: CASRDRANSPLHF. The DNA for the CDR3 is TGTGCCAGCCGGGACAGGGCTAATTCACCCCTCCACTTT.

The chain has TRBV11-2 and TRBJ2-1, with TRBD1 identical over 7 bases. J lost 0 bases, V lost 8 bases, and 10 bases had no gene match. The germline gives CDR1 SGHAT, CDR2 FQNNGV. This CDR3 has 16 residues. For the CDR3, the DNA is TGTGCCAGCTTTCGAGGGGGCCTCGGCTCCTACAATGAGCAGTTCTTC. Residues: CASFRGGLGSYNEQFF.

The J gene is TRBJ1-1, the V gene TRBV2; D call uncertain. Germline V gene sequence: CDR1 SNHLY, CDR2 FYNNEI. The CDR3 contains 13 residues. V shed 6 bases and J shed 8 bases, with 16 bases lying between them. CDR3 sequence reads: CASRRGELAEAFF. The CDR3 nucleotides read TGTGCCAGCAGACGGGGAGAGTTAGCGGAAGCTTTCTTT.

This sequence joins TRBV10-3 and TRBJ1-5; the D gene is possibly TRBD1 (6 bases). Trimming took 6 bases from V and 3 from J, leaving 9 bases between them. Germline V gives CDR1 ENHRY, CDR2 SYGVKD. This CDR3 has 13 amino acids. CDR3 in amino acids: CAISTGNNQPQHF. DNA for the CDR3: TGTGCCATCAGCACAGGGAACAATCAGCCCCAGCATTTT.

The gene calls are TRBV19 and TRBJ2-7; 12 nucleotides agree with TRBD2. J was trimmed by 4 bases and V by 4 bases; bases with no gene match: 5. Germline CDR1 reads LNHDA; CDR2 reads SQIVND (reference sequence). The CDR3 runs to 15 residues. CDR3 amino acids: CASSKTSGSHYEQYF. CDR3 DNA: TGTGCCAGTAGTAAGACTAGCGGGAGTCATTACGAGCAGTACTTC.

This sequence joins TRBV7-6 and TRBJ1-3, with D possibly matching TRBD1 (6 bases). V gave up 1 base and J gave up 0 bases, with 10 bases separating them. The CDR3 loop spans 16 amino acids. Looked up from germline, CDR1 is SGHVS and CDR2 is FNYEAQ. The CDR3 loop is CASSLGTATSGNTIYF. The CDR3 bases are TGTGCCAGCAGCTTAGGGACAGCCACCTCTGGAAACACCATATATTTT.

The chain combines TRBV5-1 with TRBJ2-3; 7 bases agree with TRBD2. With 2 bases clipped from V and 0 bases from J, the junction kept 6 bases outside the gene matches. In germline, CDR1 is SGHRS, CDR2 YFSETQ. The CDR3 totals 16 residues. CDR3: CASSLGTSDSTDTQYF. The DNA for the CDR3 is TGCGCCAGCAGCTTAGGAACTAGCGATAGCACAGATACGCAGTATTTT.

This clone turned up a few times. The rearrangement joins TRBV11-2 to TRBJ2-5, with TRBD2 identical over 9 bases. With V trimmed by 5 bases and J by 1 base, 8 bases remained unmatched. Germline V gene data show CDR1 as SGHAT and CDR2 as FQNNGV. This CDR3 is 16 amino acids long. The CDR3 DNA reads as TGTGCCAGCAGCCCCGGGGTAGCGGGAGTCCAAGAGACCCAGTACTTC. It encodes CASSPGVAGVQETQYF.

The chain is built from TRBV7-6 and TRBJ2-1, with a weak D call TRBD1 (6 bases). In germline, CDR1 is SGHVS, CDR2 FNYEAQ. The CDR3 length is 13 residues. The V gene lost 2 bases and the J gene lost 7 bases, with 9 bases spanning the gap. The CDR3 bases are TGTGCCAGCAGCTTAAACAGGGAGAATGAGCAGTTCTTC. It yields the protein CASSLNRENEQFF.

The rearrangement joins TRBV21-1 to TRBJ1-1. TRBV21-1 constitutes a pseudogene. The CDR3 extends over 14 amino acids. CDR3 sequence reads: CASSNQASDTEAFF. The DNA of the CDR3 is TGTGCCAGCAGCAATCAAGCCTCGGACACTGAAGCTTTCTTT.